This T cell receptor beta chain was captured in a study of blood T cell repertoires in COVID-19. Sequenced by immunoSEQ multiplex PCR; TCRdb stores in-frame clones only, minus some. The table includes 30,000 to 35,000 clones, under 90% detected once. Specimen: peripheral blood. The receptor comes from a man aged 50-60 years with acute or convalescent COVID-19.

The CDR3 loop is CASSIADGELFF. In nucleotides, the CDR3 is TGTGCCAGTAGTATAGCAGACGGGGAGCTGTTTTTT. This chain links TRBV19 with TRBJ2-2; D is unclear. The V gene lost 1 base and the J gene lost 7 bases, with 4 bases spanning the gap. CDR3 length equals 12 residues. In germline, CDR1 is LNHDA, CDR2 SQIVND (reference sequence). Complete variable domain (other parts from reference TRBV19 and TRBJ2-2): DGGITQSPKYLFRKEGQNVTLSCEQNLNHDAMYWYRQDPGQGLRLIYYSQIVNDFQKGDIAEGYSVSREKKESFPLTVTSAQKNPTAFYLCASSIADGELFFGEGSRLTVL.